This T cell receptor beta chain was recovered during a study of blood T cells in healthy people across ages. Study-level points and caveats: Donors of long life had a larger count of naive CD4+ cells and greater diversity than aged donors.

PCR was performed a second time for about 6 to 12 cycles using a sample-barcoded 5' primer and a J-beta primer mix. TCRdb called the 5' RACE reads again in MiXCR, with one record for every CDR3 protein. The data contain around 700,000 distinct CDR3 sequences, roughly 25% of them singletons. This clonotype has more than one count but fewer than ten. Its antigen is currently unknown. CDR3 size: 11 residues. CDR1 and CDR2 (germline): DFQATT, SNEGSKA (reference sequence). The same sample was also studied in work on T cells of mothers and their children. That report notes: Slightly, though not significantly, more overlap was seen in related than in unrelated mother-child pairs.

Sequencing used blood. This TCR was recovered from a boy younger than 18 in good health. The chain carries TRBV20-1 and TRBJ2-1, with D possibly matching TRBD1 (5 bases). Near its end, the DNA agrees better with TRBJ2-7, so the J call may be wrong. The DNA of the CDR3 is TGCAGTGCTAGCCAGGGCTACGAGCAGTACTTC. Translation: CSASQGYEQYF.